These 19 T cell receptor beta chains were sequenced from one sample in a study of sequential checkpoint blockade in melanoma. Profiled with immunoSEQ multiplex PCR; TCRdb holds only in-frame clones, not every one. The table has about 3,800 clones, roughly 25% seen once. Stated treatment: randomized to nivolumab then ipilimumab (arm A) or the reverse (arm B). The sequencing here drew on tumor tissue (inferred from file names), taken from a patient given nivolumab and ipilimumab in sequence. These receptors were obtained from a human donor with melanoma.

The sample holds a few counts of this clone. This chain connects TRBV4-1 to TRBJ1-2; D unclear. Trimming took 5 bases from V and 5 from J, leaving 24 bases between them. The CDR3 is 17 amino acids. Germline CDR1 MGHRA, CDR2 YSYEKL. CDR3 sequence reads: CASSNDKTTPTLYGYTF. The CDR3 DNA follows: TGCGCCAGCAGCAATGACAAGACCACCCCAACCTTATATGGCTACACCTTC.

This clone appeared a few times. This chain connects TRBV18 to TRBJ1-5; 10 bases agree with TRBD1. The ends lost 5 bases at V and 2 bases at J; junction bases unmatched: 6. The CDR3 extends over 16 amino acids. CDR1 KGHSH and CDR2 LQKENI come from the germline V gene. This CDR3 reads CASSAAGTGGNQPQHF. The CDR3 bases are TGTGCCAGCTCAGCGGCCGGGACAGGGGGCAATCAGCCCCAGCATTTT.

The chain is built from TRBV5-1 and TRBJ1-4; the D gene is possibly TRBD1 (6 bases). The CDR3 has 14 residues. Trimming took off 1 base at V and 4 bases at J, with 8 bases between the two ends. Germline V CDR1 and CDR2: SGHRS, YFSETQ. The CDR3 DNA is TGCGCCAGCAGCTTGCTGGACAGTAATGAAAAACTGTTTTTT. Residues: CASSLLDSNEKLFF. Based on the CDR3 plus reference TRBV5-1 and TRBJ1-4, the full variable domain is KAGVTQTPRYLIKTRGQQVTLSCSPISGHRSVSWYQQTPGQGLQFLFEYFSETQRNKGNFPGRFSGRQFSNSRSEMNVSTLELGDSALYLCASSLLDSNEKLFFGSGTQLSVL.

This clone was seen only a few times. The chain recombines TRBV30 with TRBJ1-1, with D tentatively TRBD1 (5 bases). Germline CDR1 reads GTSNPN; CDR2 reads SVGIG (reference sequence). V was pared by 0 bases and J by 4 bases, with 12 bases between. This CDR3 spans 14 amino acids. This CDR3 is CAWSVGDWATEAFF. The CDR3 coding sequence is TGTGCCTGGAGTGTGGGGGACTGGGCCACTGAAGCTTTCTTT.

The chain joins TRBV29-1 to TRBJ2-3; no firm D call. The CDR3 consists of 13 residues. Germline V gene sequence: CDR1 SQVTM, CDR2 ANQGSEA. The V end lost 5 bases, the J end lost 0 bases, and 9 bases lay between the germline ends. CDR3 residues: CSVSITSTDTQYF. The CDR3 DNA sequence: TGCAGCGTTTCTATTACCAGCACAGATACGCAGTATTTT.

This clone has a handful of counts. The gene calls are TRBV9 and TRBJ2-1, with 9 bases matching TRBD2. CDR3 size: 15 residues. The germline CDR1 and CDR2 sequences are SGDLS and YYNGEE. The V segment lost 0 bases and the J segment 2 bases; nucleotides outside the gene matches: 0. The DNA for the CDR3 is TGTGCCAGCAGCGTAGGGACTAGCGCCTACAATGAGCAGTTCTTC. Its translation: CASSVGTSAYNEQFF.

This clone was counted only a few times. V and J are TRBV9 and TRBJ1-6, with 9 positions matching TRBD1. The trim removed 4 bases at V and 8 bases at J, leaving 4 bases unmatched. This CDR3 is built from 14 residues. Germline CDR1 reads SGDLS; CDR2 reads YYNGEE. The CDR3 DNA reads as TGTGCCAGCAGCCCGGGACAGGGATATTCACCCCTCCACTTT. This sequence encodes CASSPGQGYSPLHF. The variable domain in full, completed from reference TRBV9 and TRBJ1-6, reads DSGVTQTPKHLITATGQRVTLRCSPRSGDLSVYWYQQSLDQGLQFLIQYYNGEERAKGNILERFSAQQFPDLHSELNLSSLELGDSALYFCASSPGQGYSPLHFGNGTRLTVT.

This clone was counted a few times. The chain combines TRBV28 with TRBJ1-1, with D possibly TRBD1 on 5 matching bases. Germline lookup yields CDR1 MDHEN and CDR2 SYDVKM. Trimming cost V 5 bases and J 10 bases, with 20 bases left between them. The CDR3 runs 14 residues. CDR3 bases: TGTGCCAGCAGTCAGCCACAGTCCCCGGGGGGAGCTTTCTTT. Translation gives CASSQPQSPGGAFF.

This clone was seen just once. Written as DNA, the CDR3 is TGCGCCAGCAGCTCTCAACTAGTCTACAATGAGCAGTTCTTC. Translation: CASSSQLVYNEQFF. The chain joins TRBV5-1 to TRBJ2-1; D is perhaps TRBD2 (5 bases). Deletions cut 3 bases from V and 3 bases from J, with 10 bases between. CDR1 and CDR2 (germline): SGHRS, YFSETQ. This CDR3 contains 14 residues.

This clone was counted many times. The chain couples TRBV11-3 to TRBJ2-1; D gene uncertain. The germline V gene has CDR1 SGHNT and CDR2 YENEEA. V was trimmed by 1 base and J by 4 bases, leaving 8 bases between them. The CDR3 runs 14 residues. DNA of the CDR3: TGTGCCAGCAGCTTAGTGGGGATTTACAATGAGCAGTTCTTC. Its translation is CASSLVGIYNEQFF.

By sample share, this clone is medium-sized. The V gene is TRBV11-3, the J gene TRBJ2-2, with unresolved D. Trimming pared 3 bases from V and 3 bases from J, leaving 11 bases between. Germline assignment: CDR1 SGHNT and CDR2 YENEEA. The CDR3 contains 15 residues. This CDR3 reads CASSFTGSYTGELFF. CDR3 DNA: TGTGCCAGCAGCTTTACCGGGTCTTACACCGGGGAGCTGTTTTTT.

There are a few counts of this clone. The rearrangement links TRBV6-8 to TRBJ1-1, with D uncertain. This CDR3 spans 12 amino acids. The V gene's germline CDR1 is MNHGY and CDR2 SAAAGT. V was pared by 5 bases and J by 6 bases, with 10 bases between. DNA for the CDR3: TGTGCCAGCAGTCCCAGAGTACCTGAAGCTTTCTTT. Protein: CASSPRVPEAFF.

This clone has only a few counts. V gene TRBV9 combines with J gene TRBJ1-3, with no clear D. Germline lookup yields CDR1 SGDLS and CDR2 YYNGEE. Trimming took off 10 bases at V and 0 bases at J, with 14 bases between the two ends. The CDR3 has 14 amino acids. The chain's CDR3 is CAFSPGSSGNTIYF. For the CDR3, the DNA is TGTGCCTTTTCTCCCGGAAGCTCTGGAAACACCATATATTTT.

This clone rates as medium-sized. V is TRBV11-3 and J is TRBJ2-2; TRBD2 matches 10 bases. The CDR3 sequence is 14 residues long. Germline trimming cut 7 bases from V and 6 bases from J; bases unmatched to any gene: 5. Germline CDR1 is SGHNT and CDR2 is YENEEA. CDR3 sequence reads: CASTASGRSGELFF. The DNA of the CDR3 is TGTGCCAGCACGGCTAGCGGGAGATCCGGGGAGCTGTTTTTT. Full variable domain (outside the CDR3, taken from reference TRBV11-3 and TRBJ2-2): EAGVVQSPRYKIIEKKQPVAFWCNPISGHNTLYWYLQNLGQGPELLIRYENEEAVDDSQLPKDRFSAERLKGVDSTLKIQPAELGDSAVYLCASTASGRSGELFFGEGSRLTVL.

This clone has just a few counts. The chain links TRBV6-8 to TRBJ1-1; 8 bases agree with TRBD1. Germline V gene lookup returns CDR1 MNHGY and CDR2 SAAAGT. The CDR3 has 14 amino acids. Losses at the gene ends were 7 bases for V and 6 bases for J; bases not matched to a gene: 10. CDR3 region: CASTLLGQGAEAFF. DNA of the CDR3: TGTGCCAGCACCTTACTCGGACAGGGCGCTGAAGCTTTCTTT.

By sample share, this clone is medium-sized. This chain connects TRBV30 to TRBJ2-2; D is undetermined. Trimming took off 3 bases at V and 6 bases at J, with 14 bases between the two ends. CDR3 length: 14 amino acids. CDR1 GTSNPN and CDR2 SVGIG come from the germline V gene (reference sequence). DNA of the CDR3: TGTGCCTGGAGAGGTTTCTTAAGGGCCGGGGAGCTGTTTTTT. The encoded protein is CAWRGFLRAGELFF.

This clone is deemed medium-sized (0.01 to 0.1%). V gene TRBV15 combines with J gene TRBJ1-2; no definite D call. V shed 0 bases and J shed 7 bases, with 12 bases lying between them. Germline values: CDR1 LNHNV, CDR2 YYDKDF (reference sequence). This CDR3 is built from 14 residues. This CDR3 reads CATSRDRVSGGYTF. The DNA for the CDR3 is TGTGCCACCAGCAGAGATCGGGTTTCGGGTGGCTACACCTTC. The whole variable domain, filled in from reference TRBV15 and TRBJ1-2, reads DAMVIQNPRYQVTQFGKPVTLSCSQTLNHNVMYWYQQKSSQAPKLLFHYYDKDFNNEADTPDNFQSRRPNTSFCFLDIRSPGLGDTAMYLCATSRDRVSGGYTFGSGTRLTVV.

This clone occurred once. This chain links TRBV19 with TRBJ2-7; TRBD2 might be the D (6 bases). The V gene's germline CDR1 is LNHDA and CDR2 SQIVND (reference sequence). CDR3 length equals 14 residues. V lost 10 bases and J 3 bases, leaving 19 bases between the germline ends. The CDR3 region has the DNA TGTGCCACCTCTATGGGGGTGGGAGGCTACGAGCAGTACTTC. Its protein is CATSMGVGGYEQYF. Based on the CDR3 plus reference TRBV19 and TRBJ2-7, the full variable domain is DGGITQSPKYLFRKEGQNVTLSCEQNLNHDAMYWYRQDPGQGLRLIYYSQIVNDFQKGDIAEGYSVSREKKESFPLTVTSAQKNPTAFYLCATSMGVGGYEQYFGPGTRLTVT.

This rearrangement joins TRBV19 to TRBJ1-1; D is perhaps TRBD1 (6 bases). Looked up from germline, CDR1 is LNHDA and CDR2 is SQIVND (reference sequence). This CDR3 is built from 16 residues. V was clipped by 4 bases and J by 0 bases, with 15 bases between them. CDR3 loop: CASSTKGQNMNTEAFF. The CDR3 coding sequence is TGTGCCAGTAGTACCAAAGGACAGAACATGAACACTGAAGCTTTCTTT.